This T cell receptor (beta chain) was sequenced during a study of cytomegalovirus exposure and HLA in healthy donors. General study results and limits: There were 164 TCR beta chains listed as cytomegalovirus-associated.

As concerns this clone: Its specificity is not known.

At sampling all donors were nominally healthy, likely with unrecorded immune exposures. Use of 60 Vbeta and 13 Jbeta primers characterized the PCR. Authors' data handling: In a later analysis, 80 million or so unique TCR beta chains included roughly 11 million shared by two or more donors. Only in-frame clones appear in the TCRdb table, and some are missing; sequencing was by immunoSEQ multiplex PCR. Clonal size and the V and J genes are those of that table, whereas D and trimming came from the DNA. The sample holds over 90,000 clones, roughly three quarters seen once. CDR3 length: 15 residues. V shed 8 bases, J shed 0 bases, and the junction held 4 bases outside the gene matches. Germline V gene data show CDR1 as MNHNS and CDR2 as SASEGT.

This sequence originates from a male donor in good health and CMV-seropositive. The gene calls are TRBV6-1 and TRBJ2-6, with 7 bases fitting TRBD1. Sequenced: PBMCs. In DNA, the CDR3 is TGTGCCAGCGCGGACAGGACCTCTGGGGCCAACGTCCTGACTTTC. This sequence encodes CASADRTSGANVLTF.